The sequence of this T cell receptor (beta chain) was determined in a study of blood T cell repertoires in COVID-19. Study summary: Specimens from acute and convalescent COVID-19 originated in the United States, Italy and Spain. Sources were T cells, B-cell-depleted T cells, or PBMCs; the material itself was cDNA or gDNA.

Per the original data handling: It was from reference gene primer amplification that nucleated cell counts were estimated. Clones were read by immunoSEQ multiplex PCR, and TCRdb kept only the in-frame ones, dropping some. V and J calls and clone size are given by that table; D and trimming were obtained from the DNA. Of fewer than 70,000 clones listed, approximately 79% were seen once; the top ten hold 10% to 15%. CDR3 size: 14 residues. Trimming at V came to 2 bases and at J to 2 bases, leaving 3 bases not matched to a gene. Per the germline V gene, CDR1 is GTSNPN and CDR2 is SVGIG (reference sequence).

Material: peripheral blood. The clonotype was recovered from a human donor in a cohort sampled during active COVID-19. The chain joins TRBV30 to TRBJ1-5; 7 bases line up with TRBD1. CDR3 sequence: CAWSWTGRNQPQHF. The CDR3 coding sequence is TGTGCCTGGAGTTGGACAGGACGCAATCAGCCCCAGCATTTT.